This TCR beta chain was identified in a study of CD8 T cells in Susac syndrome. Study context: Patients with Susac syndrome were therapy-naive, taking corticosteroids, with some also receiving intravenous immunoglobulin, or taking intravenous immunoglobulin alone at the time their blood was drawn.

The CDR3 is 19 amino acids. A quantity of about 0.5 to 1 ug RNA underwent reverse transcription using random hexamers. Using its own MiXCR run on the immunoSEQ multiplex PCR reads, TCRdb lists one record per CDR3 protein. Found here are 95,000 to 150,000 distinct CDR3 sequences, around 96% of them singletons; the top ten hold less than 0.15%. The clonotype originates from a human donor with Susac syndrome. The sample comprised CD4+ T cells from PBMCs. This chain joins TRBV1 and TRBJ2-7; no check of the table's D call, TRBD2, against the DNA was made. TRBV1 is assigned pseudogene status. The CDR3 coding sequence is TGCACCAGCAGCCAAGATTACGGACTAGCGGGAGAAGCACTCTACGAGCAGTACTTC. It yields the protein CTSSQDYGLAGEALYEQYF.